The clone carrying this TCR beta chain was picked up a small number of times. Its specificity is unknown. An even split of each subset's genomic DNA across several immunoSEQ plates was performed. Profiled with immunoSEQ multiplex PCR; TCRdb holds only in-frame clones, not every one. Of more than 550,000 clones listed, roughly 87% were seen once; the top ten hold approximately 35%. After removal of 1 base from V and 5 bases from J, the junction contained 4 bases not matched to a gene. The CDR3 sequence is 15 residues long. The V gene's germline CDR1 is MGHRA and CDR2 YSYEKL. These data belong to a study of shared clonotypes between healthy human individuals. General study points: Sampling involved blood alone; tissue repertoires likely differ.

The chain combines TRBV4-1 with TRBJ1-5, with 8 nucleotides matching TRBD1. Sequencing was carried out using memory CD8+ T cells from PBMCs. Sample subset: CD45RO+ cells pooled with CCR7-negative TemRA cells. The clonotype comes from a man aged 18 to 30 in good health. Some clones in this sample may be carry-over from other donors' samples. The CDR3 sequence: CASSQVQGVHQPQHF. CDR3 DNA: TGCGCCAGCAGCCAAGTACAGGGGGTCCATCAGCCCCAGCATTTT.